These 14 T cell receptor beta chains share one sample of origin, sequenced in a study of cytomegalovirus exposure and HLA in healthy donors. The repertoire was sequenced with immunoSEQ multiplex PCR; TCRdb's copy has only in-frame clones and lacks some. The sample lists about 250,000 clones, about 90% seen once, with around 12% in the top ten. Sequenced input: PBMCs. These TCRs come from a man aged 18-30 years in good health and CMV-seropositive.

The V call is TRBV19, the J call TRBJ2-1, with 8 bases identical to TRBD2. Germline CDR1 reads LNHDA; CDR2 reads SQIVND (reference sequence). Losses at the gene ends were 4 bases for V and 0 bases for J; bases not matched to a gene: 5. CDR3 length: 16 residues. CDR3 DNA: TGTGCCAGTAGTACCCAGGGACTAGACTCCTACAATGAGCAGTTCTTC. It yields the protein CASSTQGLDSYNEQFF.

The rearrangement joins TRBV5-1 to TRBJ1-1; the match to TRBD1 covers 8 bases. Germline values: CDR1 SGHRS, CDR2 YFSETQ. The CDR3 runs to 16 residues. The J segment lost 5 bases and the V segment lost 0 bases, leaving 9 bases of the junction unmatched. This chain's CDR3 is CASSLALRGRETEAFF. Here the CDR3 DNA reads TGCGCCAGCAGCTTGGCCCTCAGGGGGCGCGAAACTGAAGCTTTCTTT.

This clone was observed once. The CDR3 DNA is TGTGCCTGGAGTGTACTGTTTAGGGCAAACTACGAGCAGTACTTC. It translates to CAWSVLFRANYEQYF. The chain recombines TRBV30 with TRBJ2-7; no clear D. The CDR3 is 15 residues long. Per germline, CDR1 GTSNPN and CDR2 SVGIG (reference sequence). V lost 0 bases, J lost 3 bases, and 15 bases lay in between.

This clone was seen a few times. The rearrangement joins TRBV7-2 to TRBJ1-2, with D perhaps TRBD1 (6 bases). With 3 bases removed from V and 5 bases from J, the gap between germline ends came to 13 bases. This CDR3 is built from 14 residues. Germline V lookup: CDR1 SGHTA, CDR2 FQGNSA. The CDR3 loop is CASSFQTGEYGYTF. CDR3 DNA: TGTGCCAGCAGCTTCCAGACAGGAGAGTATGGCTACACCTTC.

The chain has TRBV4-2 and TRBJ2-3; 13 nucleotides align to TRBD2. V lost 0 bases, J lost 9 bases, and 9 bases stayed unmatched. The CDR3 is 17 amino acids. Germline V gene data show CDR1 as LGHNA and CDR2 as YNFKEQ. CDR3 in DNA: TGTGCCAGCAGCCAAGATAAGGGACTAGCGGGAATCAGGACGCAGTATTTT. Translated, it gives CASSQDKGLAGIRTQYF.

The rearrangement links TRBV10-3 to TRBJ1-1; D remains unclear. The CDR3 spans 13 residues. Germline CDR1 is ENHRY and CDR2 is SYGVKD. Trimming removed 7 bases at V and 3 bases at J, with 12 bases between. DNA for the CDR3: TGTGCCATCACTGTCTTCGCGGACACTGAAGCTTTCTTT. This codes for CAITVFADTEAFF.

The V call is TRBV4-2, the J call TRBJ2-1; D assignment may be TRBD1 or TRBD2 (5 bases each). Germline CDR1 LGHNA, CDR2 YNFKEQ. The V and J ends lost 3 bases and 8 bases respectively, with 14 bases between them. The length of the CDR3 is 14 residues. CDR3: CASSQGPVGDEQFF. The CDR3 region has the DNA TGTGCCAGCAGCCAGGGACCAGTCGGCGATGAGCAGTTCTTC.

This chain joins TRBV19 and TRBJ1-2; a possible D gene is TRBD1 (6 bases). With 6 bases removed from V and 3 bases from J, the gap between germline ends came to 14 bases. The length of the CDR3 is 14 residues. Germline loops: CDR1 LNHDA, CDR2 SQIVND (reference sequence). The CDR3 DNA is TGTGCCAGTAGAAAACCACAGGGTTACTATGGCTACACCTTC. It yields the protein CASRKPQGYYGYTF.

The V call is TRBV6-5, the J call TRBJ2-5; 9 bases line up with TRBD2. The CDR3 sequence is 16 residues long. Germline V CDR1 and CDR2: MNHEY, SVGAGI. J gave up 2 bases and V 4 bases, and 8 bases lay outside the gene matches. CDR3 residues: CASSSLAGVIQETQYF. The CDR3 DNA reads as TGTGCCAGCAGTTCATTAGCGGGGGTGATACAAGAGACCCAGTACTTC.

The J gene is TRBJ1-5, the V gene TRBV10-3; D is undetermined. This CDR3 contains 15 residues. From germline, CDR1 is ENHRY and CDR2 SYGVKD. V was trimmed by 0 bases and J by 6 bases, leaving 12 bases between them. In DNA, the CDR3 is TGTGCCATCAGTGAGTCCGGACGCGGCGGTCAGCCCCAGCATTTT. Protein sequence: CAISESGRGGQPQHF.

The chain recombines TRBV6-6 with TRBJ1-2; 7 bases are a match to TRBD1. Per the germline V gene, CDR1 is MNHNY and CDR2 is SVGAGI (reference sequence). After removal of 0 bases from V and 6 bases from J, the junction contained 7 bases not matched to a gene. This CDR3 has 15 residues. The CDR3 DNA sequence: TGTGCCAGCAGTTACTCGACCCGAGGGGGCGATGGCTACACCTTC. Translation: CASSYSTRGGDGYTF.

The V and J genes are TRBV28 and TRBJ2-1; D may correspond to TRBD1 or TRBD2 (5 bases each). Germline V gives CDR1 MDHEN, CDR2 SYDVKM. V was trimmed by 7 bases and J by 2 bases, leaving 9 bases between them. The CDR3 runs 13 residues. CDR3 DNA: TGTGCCAGCACCCGAGGGGCCTACAATGAGCAGTTCTTC. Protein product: CASTRGAYNEQFF.

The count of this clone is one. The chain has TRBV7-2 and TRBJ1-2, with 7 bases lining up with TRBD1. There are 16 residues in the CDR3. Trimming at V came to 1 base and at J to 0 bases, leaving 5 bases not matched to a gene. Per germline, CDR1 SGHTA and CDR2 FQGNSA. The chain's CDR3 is CASSLVAGTANYGYTF. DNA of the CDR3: TGTGCCAGCAGCTTAGTCGCCGGGACAGCTAACTATGGCTACACCTTC.

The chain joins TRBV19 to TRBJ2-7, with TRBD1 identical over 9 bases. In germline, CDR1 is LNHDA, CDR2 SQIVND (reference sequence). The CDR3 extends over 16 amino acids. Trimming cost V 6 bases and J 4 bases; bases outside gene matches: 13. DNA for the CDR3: TGTGCCAGTAGCCCCGACAGGGGGGCCATTACATACGAGCAGTACTTC. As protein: CASSPDRGAITYEQYF. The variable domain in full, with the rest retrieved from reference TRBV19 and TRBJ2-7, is DGGITQSPKYLFRKEGQNVTLSCEQNLNHDAMYWYRQDPGQGLRLIYYSQIVNDFQKGDIAEGYSVSREKKESFPLTVTSAQKNPTAFYLCASSPDRGAITYEQYFGPGTRLTVT.